This entry lists 24 T cell receptor beta chains sequenced from one sample in a study of T cell responses to AZD1222 COVID-19 vaccine. Here immunoSEQ multiplex PCR was the method, and the copy in TCRdb shows in-frame clones only, minus some. The table shows fewer than 200,000 clones, with roughly 90% occurring only once. Sequencing was performed on peripheral blood, taken 28 days after the second AZD1222 dose. These receptors were taken from an adult who received the AZD1222 COVID-19 vaccine.

V gene TRBV3-1 (or the pseudogene TRBV3-2) combines with J gene TRBJ2-7, with D uncertain. The CDR3 loop spans 12 amino acids. Trimming took 2 bases from V and 6 from J, leaving 8 bases between them. Germline assignment: CDR1 LGHDT and CDR2 YNNKEL (reference sequence). In DNA form, the CDR3 reads TGTGCCAGCAGCCAAACGGCGGCCGAGCAGTACTTC. It specifies CASSQTAAEQYF.

CDR3 DNA: TGTGCCACTACACAAAGCACAGATACGCAGTATTTT. The encoded protein is CATTQSTDTQYF. The chain combines TRBV24-1 with TRBJ2-3; D not resolved. CDR1 KGHDR and CDR2 SFDVKD come from the germline V gene. Trimming pared 10 bases from V and 0 bases from J, leaving 7 bases between. This CDR3 is 12 amino acids long.

The V call is TRBV6-5, the J call TRBJ1-4; D is uncertain. Germline loops: CDR1 MNHEY, CDR2 SVGAGI. Trimming pared 2 bases from V and 4 bases from J, leaving 5 bases between. The CDR3 has 13 amino acids. The CDR3 is CASSYDGNEKLFF. CDR3 nucleotides: TGTGCCAGCAGTTACGACGGTAATGAAAAACTGTTTTTT.

In its sample, this clone was seen once. V usage is TRBV20-1 and J usage is TRBJ2-7, with D perhaps TRBD1 (5 bases). Germline assignment: CDR1 DFQATT and CDR2 SNEGSKA (reference sequence). CDR3 length: 11 residues. Trimming left V 0 bases short and J 8 bases short, with 8 bases between. The CDR3 DNA sequence: TGCAGTGCTAGAGATGGGGCTAAGCAGTACTTC. This codes for CSARDGAKQYF.

The chain employs TRBV7-9 and TRBJ1-1; D is uncertain. The CDR3 sequence is 14 residues long. Looked up from germline, CDR1 is SEHNR and CDR2 is FQNEAQ (reference sequence). V gave up 1 base and J gave up 1 base, with 7 bases separating them. The DNA of the CDR3 is TGTGCCAGCAGCTTAGAGCAAGGGAACACTGAAGCTTTCTTT. Protein: CASSLEQGNTEAFF.

The V and J genes are TRBV7-9 and TRBJ2-7; the D call may be TRBD1 or TRBD2 (5 bases each). The CDR3 extends over 13 amino acids. Trimming removed 2 bases from V and 4 bases from J, with 9 bases in between. Germline CDR1 is SEHNR and CDR2 is FQNEAQ (reference sequence). The CDR3 loop is CASSLLGVYEQYF. CDR3 bases: TGTGCCAGCAGCTTACTGGGGGTGTACGAGCAGTACTTC. The complete variable domain, with remaining parts taken from reference TRBV7-9 and TRBJ2-7, reads DTGVSQNPRHKITKRGQNVTFRCDPISEHNRLYWYRQTLGQGPEFLTYFQNEAQLEKSRLLSDRFSAERPKGSFSTLEIQRTEQGDSAMYLCASSLLGVYEQYFGPGTRLTVT.

V is TRBV29-1 and J is TRBJ2-5, with 11 bases lining up with TRBD1. Trimming took 7 bases from V and 7 from J; bases not matched to a gene: 11. CDR3 size: 14 residues. The germline CDR1 and CDR2 sequences are SQVTM and ANQGSEA. The CDR3 region has the DNA TGCAGCGGGTCCCACGGGACAGGGGGTGGGACCCAGTACTTC. Its translation is CSGSHGTGGGTQYF.

This clone was found once. V is TRBV27 and J is TRBJ2-7; perhaps TRBD1 as D (5 bases). CDR3 size: 13 residues. Per germline, CDR1 MNHEY and CDR2 SMNVEV (reference sequence). The germline V and J ends were trimmed by 2 bases and 8 bases, with 13 bases remaining between them. CDR3 sequence: CASSLGRVQKQYF. DNA for the CDR3: TGTGCCAGCAGTTTAGGCAGGGTTCAGAAGCAGTACTTC.

The V gene is TRBV7-2, the J gene TRBJ1-1, with 7 bases aligning to TRBD1. From germline, CDR1 is SGHTA and CDR2 FQGNSA. V was pared by 5 bases and J by 1 base, with 7 bases of the junction left unmatched. The CDR3 extends over 15 amino acids. The CDR3 sequence is CASSPMTGRNTEAFF. The CDR3 nucleotides read TGTGCCAGCAGCCCCATGACAGGGAGGAACACTGAAGCTTTCTTT. The variable domain in full, completed from reference TRBV7-2 and TRBJ1-1, reads GAGVSQSPSNKVTEKGKDVELRCDPISGHTALYWYRQSLGQGLEFLIYFQGNSAPDKSGLPSDRFSAERTGGSVSTLTIQRTQQEDSAVYLCASSPMTGRNTEAFFGQGTRLTVV.

The chain couples TRBV7-2 to TRBJ2-7, with 10 bases aligning to TRBD2. V shed 1 base and J 5 bases; nucleotides not matched to a gene: 8. The V gene's germline CDR1 is SGHTA and CDR2 FQGNSA. The CDR3 consists of 16 residues. The CDR3 spells CASSLEAGGRSDEQYF. The CDR3 DNA reads TGTGCCAGCAGCTTAGAAGCGGGGGGGCGATCGGACGAGCAGTACTTC.

This sequence joins TRBV18 and TRBJ1-1, with a tentative D call TRBD1 (6 bases). CDR1 and CDR2 from the germline V gene are KGHSH and LQKENI. This CDR3 is built from 14 residues. Trimming left V 3 bases short and J 5 bases short, with 13 bases between. This CDR3 reads CASSPGQRGTEAFF. In DNA, the CDR3 is TGTGCCAGCTCACCCGGACAGAGAGGTACTGAAGCTTTCTTT.

J is TRBJ1-2 and V is TRBV6-5, with TRBD1 as a possible D gene (5 bases). The CDR3 contains 15 residues. V shed 6 bases and J shed 2 bases, with 16 bases lying between them. CDR1 is MNHEY, CDR2 SVGAGI, per germline. Written as DNA, the CDR3 is TGTGCCAGCAGCAGAGGGAGCAGGGAGAACTATGGCTACACCTTC. This codes for CASSRGSRENYGYTF.

The rearrangement links TRBV7-2 to TRBJ1-1; no clear D gene. The germline V and J ends were trimmed by 2 bases and 0 bases, with 7 bases remaining between them. This CDR3 has 14 amino acids. In germline, CDR1 is SGHTA, CDR2 FQGNSA. CDR3 nucleotides: TGTGCCAGCAGCTTAATCAACATGAACACTGAAGCTTTCTTT. This translates into CASSLINMNTEAFF.

The chain carries TRBV6-1 and TRBJ2-7; 11 bases are a match to TRBD1. Germline V CDR1 and CDR2: MNHNS, SASEGT. The CDR3 has 14 residues. After removal of 3 bases from V and 2 bases from J, the junction contained 0 bases not matched to a gene. CDR3 amino acids: CASSEGQGAYEQYF. CDR3 in DNA: TGTGCCAGCAGTGAGGGACAGGGGGCCTACGAGCAGTACTTC.

The J gene is TRBJ1-2, the V gene TRBV5-4; D possibly corresponds to TRBD1 (6 bases). Trimming took off 5 bases at V and 4 bases at J, with 24 bases between the two ends. Germline CDR1 SGHNT, CDR2 YYREEE (reference sequence). The CDR3 contains 17 residues. This CDR3 is CASRGAGTITRSYGYTF. CDR3 sequence (DNA): TGTGCCAGCAGGGGGGCGGGGACTATAACCCGTTCCTATGGCTACACCTTC.

V is TRBV7-9 and J is TRBJ1-1; D is undetermined. Germline V CDR1 and CDR2: SEHNR, FQNEAQ (reference sequence). The CDR3 length is 13 residues. Between the trimmed V and J ends, which lost 5 bases and 4 bases, there was a span of 11 bases. The CDR3, as DNA: TGTGCCAGCAGCCCGGACGCTAGCACTGAAGCTTTCTTT. It codes for CASSPDASTEAFF.

The rearrangement links TRBV30 to TRBJ2-4; D not certain. V lost 4 bases and J 7 bases, leaving 8 bases between the germline ends. This CDR3 has 11 residues. Germline V gene sequence: CDR1 GTSNPN, CDR2 SVGIG (reference sequence). CDR3 DNA: TGTGCCTGGAATCTTCGGAACATTCAGTACTTC. It is translated as CAWNLRNIQYF.

The rearrangement uses TRBV30 and TRBJ1-6, with D uncertain. Trimming pared 8 bases from V and 0 bases from J, leaving 14 bases between. This CDR3 has 15 residues. The germline gives CDR1 GTSNPN, CDR2 SVGIG (reference sequence). CDR3 loop: CAMAGSRSYNSPLHF. The CDR3 nucleotides read TGTGCCATGGCCGGAAGCCGCTCCTATAATTCACCCCTCCACTTT. Looking up the rest from reference TRBV30 and TRBJ1-6 gives the full variable domain: SQTIHQWPATLVQPVGSPLSLECTVEGTSNPNLYWYRQAAGRGLQLLFYSVGIGQISSEVPQNLSASRPQDRQFILSSKKLLLSDSGFYLCAMAGSRSYNSPLHFGNGTRLTVT.

The J gene is TRBJ1-5, the V gene TRBV18; 8 nucleotides match TRBD1. Looked up from germline, CDR1 is KGHSH and CDR2 is LQKENI. The J segment lost 4 bases and the V segment lost 0 bases, leaving 2 bases of the junction unmatched. This CDR3 contains 15 residues. The CDR3 DNA reads as TGTGCCAGCTCACCACCGGGACAGGAAAATCAGCCCCAGCATTTT. This translates into CASSPPGQENQPQHF.

The chain has TRBV4-3 and TRBJ2-1; 8 nucleotides match TRBD2. The CDR3 has 16 amino acids. V was pared by 0 bases and J by 2 bases, with 3 bases of the junction left unmatched. Germline V CDR1 and CDR2: LGHNA, YSLEER. The CDR3 sequence: CASSQDIGGAYNEQFF. The CDR3 nucleotides are TGCGCCAGCAGCCAAGATATCGGGGGGGCCTACAATGAGCAGTTCTTC.

This chain links TRBV19 with TRBJ1-2, with D possibly being TRBD1 (6 bases). The CDR3 length is 16 residues. The V end was cut by 2 bases, the J end by 7 bases, with 20 bases between. Germline V gives CDR1 LNHDA, CDR2 SQIVND (reference sequence). The CDR3 DNA follows: TGTGCCAGTAGTATACCGTGGGGGCAGGGGAATGGTGGCTACACCTTC. It encodes CASSIPWGQGNGGYTF.

The V call is TRBV29-1, the J call TRBJ2-1; D possibly uses TRBD1 or TRBD2 (5 bases each). Germline V gene data show CDR1 as SQVTM and CDR2 as ANQGSEA. The CDR3 covers 12 residues. V was shortened by 2 bases and J by 9 bases, with 11 bases between the two germline ends. CDR3 sequence (DNA): TGCAGCGTTGAACCTGGGGGTCTTGAGCAGTTCTTC. Translation: CSVEPGGLEQFF.

The chain employs TRBV29-1 and TRBJ1-1; unclear D gene. V dropped 6 bases and J dropped 4 bases, with 12 bases sitting between them. Germline V lookup: CDR1 SQVTM, CDR2 ANQGSEA. The CDR3 spans 12 residues. The CDR3 is CSVDTWVTEAFF. The CDR3 coding sequence is TGCAGCGTGGATACGTGGGTCACTGAAGCTTTCTTT.

The CDR3 here is CASPGSGSADTEAFF. Written as DNA, the CDR3 is TGTGCCAGCCCCGGGTCGGGATCAGCGGACACTGAAGCTTTCTTT. The V gene is TRBV2, the J gene TRBJ1-1; D unclear. Germline V gene lookup returns CDR1 SNHLY and CDR2 FYNNEI. V was clipped by 8 bases and J by 3 bases, with 19 bases between them. CDR3 length: 15 residues.